The present T cell receptor beta chain was sequenced within a study of cytomegalovirus exposure and HLA in healthy donors. PCR used 60 Vbeta primers and 13 Jbeta primers. Generated by immunoSEQ multiplex PCR, the TCRdb table keeps only in-frame clones and is missing some. The sample holds fewer than 200,000 clones, 75% to 85% seen once. CDR3 length: 15 amino acids. V was pared by 1 base and J by 6 bases, with 7 bases of the junction left unmatched. Germline assignment: CDR1 SGHTS and CDR2 YDEGEE. V and J are TRBV5-8 and TRBJ1-5; 7 bases line up with TRBD1. Sequencing input: PBMCs. The TCR originated in a boy aged 5-17 years in good health and CMV-seronegative. CDR3 protein: CASSLRTGSIQPQHF. The CDR3 region has the DNA TGTGCCAGCAGCTTGAGGACAGGATCGATTCAGCCCCAGCATTTT.